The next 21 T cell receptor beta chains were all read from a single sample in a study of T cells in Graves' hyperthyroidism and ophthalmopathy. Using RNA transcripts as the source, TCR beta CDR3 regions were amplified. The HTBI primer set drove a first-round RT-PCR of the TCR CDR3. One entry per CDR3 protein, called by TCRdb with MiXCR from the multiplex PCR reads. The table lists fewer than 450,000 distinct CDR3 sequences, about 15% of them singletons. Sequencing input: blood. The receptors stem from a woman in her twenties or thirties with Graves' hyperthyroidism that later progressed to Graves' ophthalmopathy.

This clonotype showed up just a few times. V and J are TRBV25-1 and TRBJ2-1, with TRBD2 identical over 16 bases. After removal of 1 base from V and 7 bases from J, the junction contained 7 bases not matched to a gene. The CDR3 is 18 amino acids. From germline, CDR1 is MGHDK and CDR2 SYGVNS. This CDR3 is CASSEWGLAGGQWNEQFF. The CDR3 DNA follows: TGTGCCAGCAGTGAATGGGGACTAGCGGGGGGGCAATGGAATGAGCAGTTCTTC. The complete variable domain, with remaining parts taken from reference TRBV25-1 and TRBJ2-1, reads EADIYQTPRYLVIGTGKKITLECSQTMGHDKMYWYQQDPGMELHLIHYSYGVNSTEKGDLSSESTVSRIRTEHFPLTLESARPSHTSQYLCASSEWGLAGGQWNEQFFGPGTRLTVL.

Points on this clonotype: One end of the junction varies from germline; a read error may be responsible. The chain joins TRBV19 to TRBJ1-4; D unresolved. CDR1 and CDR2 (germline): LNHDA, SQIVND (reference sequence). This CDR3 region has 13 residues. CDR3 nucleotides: TGTGTCAGTAGTATAGCAACTAATGAAAGACTGTTTTTT. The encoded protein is CVSSIATNERLFF.

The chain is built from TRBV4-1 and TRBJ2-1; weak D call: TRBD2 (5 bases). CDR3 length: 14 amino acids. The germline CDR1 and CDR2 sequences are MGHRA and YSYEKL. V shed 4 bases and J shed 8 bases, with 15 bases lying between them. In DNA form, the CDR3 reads TGCGCCAGCAGCCGGTGGGTCGTGCGGGATGAGCAGTTCTTC. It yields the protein CASSRWVVRDEQFF.

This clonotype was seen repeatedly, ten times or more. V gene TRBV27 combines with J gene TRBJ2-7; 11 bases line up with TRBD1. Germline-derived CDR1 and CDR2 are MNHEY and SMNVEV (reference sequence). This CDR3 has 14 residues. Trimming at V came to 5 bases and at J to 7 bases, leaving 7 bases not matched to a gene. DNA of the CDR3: TGTGCCAGCAGTGCGGGGACAGGGGGAGGAGAGCAGTACTTC. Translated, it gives CASSAGTGGGEQYF.

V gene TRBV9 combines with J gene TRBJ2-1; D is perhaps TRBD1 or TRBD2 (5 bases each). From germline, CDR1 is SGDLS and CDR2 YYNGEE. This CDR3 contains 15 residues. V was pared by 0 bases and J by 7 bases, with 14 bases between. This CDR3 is CASSVELGAENEQFF. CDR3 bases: TGTGCCAGCAGCGTAGAACTAGGGGCGGAGAATGAGCAGTTCTTC. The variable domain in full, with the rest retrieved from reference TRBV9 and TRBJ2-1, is DSGVTQTPKHLITATGQRVTLRCSPRSGDLSVYWYQQSLDQGLQFLIQYYNGEERAKGNILERFSAQQFPDLHSELNLSSLELGDSALYFCASSVELGAENEQFFGPGTRLTVL.

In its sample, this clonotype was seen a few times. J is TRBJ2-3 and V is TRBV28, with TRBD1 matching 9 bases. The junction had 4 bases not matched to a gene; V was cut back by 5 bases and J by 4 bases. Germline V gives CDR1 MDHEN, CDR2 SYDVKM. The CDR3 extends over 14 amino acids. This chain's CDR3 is CASSTQGASDTQYF. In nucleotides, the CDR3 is TGTGCCAGCAGTACACAGGGGGCATCAGATACGCAGTATTTT. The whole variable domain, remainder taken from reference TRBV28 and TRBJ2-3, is DVKVTQSSRYLVKRTGEKVFLECVQDMDHENMFWYRQDPGLGLRLIYFSYDVKMKEKGDIPEGYSVSREKKERFSLILESASTNQTSMYLCASSTQGASDTQYFGPGTRLTVL.

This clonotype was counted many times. The CDR3 region is CASSQLSETQYF. The CDR3 DNA sequence: TGTGCCAGCAGCCAGTTGTCCGAGACCCAGTACTTC. The J gene is TRBJ2-5, the V gene TRBV3-1; D uncertain. The CDR3 totals 12 residues. V gave up 3 bases and J gave up 5 bases, with 7 bases separating them. The V gene's germline CDR1 is LGHDT and CDR2 YNNKEL (reference sequence).

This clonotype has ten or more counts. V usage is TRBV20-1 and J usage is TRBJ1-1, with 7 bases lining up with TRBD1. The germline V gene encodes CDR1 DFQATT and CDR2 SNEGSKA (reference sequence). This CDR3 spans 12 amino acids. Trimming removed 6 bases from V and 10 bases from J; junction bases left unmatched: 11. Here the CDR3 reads CSAGQPAGGAFF. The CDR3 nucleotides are TGCAGTGCGGGACAGCCCGCGGGAGGAGCTTTCTTT.

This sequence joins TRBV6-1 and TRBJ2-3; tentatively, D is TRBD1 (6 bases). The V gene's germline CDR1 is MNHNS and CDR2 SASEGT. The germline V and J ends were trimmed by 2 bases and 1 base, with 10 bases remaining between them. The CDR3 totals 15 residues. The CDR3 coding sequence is TGTGCCAGCAGTGAATGGTCAGGGGGCACAGATACGCAGTATTTT. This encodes CASSEWSGGTDTQYF.

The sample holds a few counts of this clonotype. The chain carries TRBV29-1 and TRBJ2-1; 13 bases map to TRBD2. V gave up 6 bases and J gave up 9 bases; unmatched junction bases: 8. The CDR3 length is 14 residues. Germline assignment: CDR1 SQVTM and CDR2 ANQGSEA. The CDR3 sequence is CSVATSGGGFEQFF. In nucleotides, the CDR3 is TGCAGCGTCGCCACTAGCGGGGGGGGGTTTGAGCAGTTCTTC.

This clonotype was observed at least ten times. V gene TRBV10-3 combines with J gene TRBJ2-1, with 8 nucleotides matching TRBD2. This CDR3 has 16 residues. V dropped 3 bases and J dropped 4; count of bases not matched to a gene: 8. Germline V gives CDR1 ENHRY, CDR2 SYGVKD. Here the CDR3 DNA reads TGTGCCATCAGTGACCAGCTAGCGGGCGTTTACAATGAGCAGTTCTTC. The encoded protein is CAISDQLAGVYNEQFF.

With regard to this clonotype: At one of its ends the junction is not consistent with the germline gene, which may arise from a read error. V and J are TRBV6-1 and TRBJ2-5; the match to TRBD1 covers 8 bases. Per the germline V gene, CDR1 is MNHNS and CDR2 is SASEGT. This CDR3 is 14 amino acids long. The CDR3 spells CASKDRTGQGTQYF. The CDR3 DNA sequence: TGTGCCAGCAAGGACAGGACAGGGCAAGGGACCCAGTACTTC.

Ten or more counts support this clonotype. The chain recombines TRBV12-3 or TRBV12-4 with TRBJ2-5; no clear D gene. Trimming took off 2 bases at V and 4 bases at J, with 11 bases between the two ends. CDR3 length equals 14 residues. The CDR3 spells CASSLKVPGETQYF. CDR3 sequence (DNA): TGTGCCAGCAGTTTAAAGGTACCAGGAGAGACCCAGTACTTC.

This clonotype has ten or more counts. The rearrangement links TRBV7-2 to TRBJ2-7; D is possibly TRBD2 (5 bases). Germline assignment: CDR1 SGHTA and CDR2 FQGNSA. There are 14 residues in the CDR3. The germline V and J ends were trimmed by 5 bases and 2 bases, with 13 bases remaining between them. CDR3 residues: CASSPLLGAYEQYF. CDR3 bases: TGTGCCAGCAGCCCGCTACTGGGAGCCTACGAGCAGTACTTC.

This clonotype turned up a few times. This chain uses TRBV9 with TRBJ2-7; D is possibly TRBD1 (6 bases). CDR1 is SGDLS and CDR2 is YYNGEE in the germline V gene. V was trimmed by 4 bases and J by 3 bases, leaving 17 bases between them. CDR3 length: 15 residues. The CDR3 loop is CASSPRQASYYEQYF. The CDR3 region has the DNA TGTGCCAGCAGCCCCAGACAGGCCAGCTACTACGAGCAGTACTTC.

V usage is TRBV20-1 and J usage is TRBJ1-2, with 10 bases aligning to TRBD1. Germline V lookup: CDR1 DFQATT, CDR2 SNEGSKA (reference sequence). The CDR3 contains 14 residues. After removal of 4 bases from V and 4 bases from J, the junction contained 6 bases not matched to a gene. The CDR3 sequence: CSAMDRGVFYGYTF. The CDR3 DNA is TGCAGTGCTATGGACAGGGGGGTGTTCTATGGCTACACCTTC.

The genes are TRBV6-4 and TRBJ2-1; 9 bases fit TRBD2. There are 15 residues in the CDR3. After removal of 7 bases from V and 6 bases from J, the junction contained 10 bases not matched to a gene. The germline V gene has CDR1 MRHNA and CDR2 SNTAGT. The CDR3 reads CASTESSGGRNEQFF. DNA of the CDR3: TGTGCCAGCACCGAAAGTAGCGGGGGTCGCAATGAGCAGTTCTTC.

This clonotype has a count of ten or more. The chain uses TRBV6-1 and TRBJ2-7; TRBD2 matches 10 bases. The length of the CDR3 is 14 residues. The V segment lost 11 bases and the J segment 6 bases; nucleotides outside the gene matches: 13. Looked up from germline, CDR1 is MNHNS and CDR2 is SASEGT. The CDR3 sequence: CAVGFSGRSGEQYF. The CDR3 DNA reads TGTGCCGTCGGATTTAGCGGGAGGAGTGGCGAGCAGTACTTC.

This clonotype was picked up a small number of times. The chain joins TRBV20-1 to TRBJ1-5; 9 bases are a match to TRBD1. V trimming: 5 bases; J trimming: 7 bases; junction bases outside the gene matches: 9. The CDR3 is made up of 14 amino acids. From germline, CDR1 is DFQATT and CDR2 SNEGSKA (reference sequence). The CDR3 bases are TGCAGTGCTTTCTGGGACAGGGCGGGCCAGCCCCAGCATTTT. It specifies CSAFWDRAGQPQHF.

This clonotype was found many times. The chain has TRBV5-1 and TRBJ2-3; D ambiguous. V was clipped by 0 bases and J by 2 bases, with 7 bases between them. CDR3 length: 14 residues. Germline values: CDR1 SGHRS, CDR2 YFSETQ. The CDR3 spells CASSLEAFTDTQYF. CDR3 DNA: TGCGCCAGCAGCTTGGAGGCCTTCACAGATACGCAGTATTTT. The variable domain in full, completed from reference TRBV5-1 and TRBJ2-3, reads KAGVTQTPRYLIKTRGQQVTLSCSPISGHRSVSWYQQTPGQGLQFLFEYFSETQRNKGNFPGRFSGRQFSNSRSEMNVSTLELGDSALYLCASSLEAFTDTQYFGPGTRLTVL.

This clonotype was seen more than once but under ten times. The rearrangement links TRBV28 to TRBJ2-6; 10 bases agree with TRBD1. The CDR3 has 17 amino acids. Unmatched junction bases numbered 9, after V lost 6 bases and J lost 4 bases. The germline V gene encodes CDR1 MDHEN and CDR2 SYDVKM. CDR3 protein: CASSHGTGAGGANVLTF. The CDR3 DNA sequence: TGTGCCAGCAGCCACGGGACAGGGGCGGGGGGGGCCAACGTCCTGACTTTC.